The clone carrying this TCR beta chain was recorded once. Sequenced by immunoSEQ multiplex PCR; TCRdb stores in-frame clones only, minus some. The table includes roughly 80,000 clones, 92% detected once. The length of the CDR3 is 15 residues. These data belong to a study of T cell changes during pregnancy in multiple sclerosis. The rearrangement joins TRBV21-1 to TRBJ1-5; TRBD1, the table's D call, was not compared with the DNA. TRBV21-1 is tagged as a pseudogene. Specimen: peripheral blood, collected before pregnancy. The TCR was taken from a female donor with multiple sclerosis, enrolled in a pregnancy study. As DNA, the CDR3 is TGTGCCAGCAGCTTTTGGCCAGGGAAAAATCAGCCCCAGCATTTT. Translating it yields CASSFWPGKNQPQHF.